In this sample, the clone carrying this T cell receptor beta chain turned up a few times. The antigen is unknown. The record originates from a study of T cell responses to AZD1222 COVID-19 vaccine. Study summary: Second doses at about 4 or about 12 weeks were pooled.

Whole-study findings and limits: The donors showed a predominance of white British ancestry and of females, with possible underestimation of clonal diversity. Following two doses of AZD1222, Spike-specific TCR breadth and depth rose.

TCRdb's table, derived via immunoSEQ multiplex PCR, lists solely in-frame clones and lacks some. The top ten clones hold 0.55% of a sample with a few hundred thousand clones, 80% to 95% of them seen once. Here the sequenced sample was peripheral blood, taken on day 0 of AZD1222 vaccination. The origin of this receptor is an adult in good health.

The CDR3 sequence: CASSLDRGNTEAFF. CDR3 bases: TGTGCCAGCAGCTTGGACAGGGGGAACACTGAAGCTTTCTTT. The V and J genes are TRBV5-6 and TRBJ1-1, with TRBD1 identical over 7 bases. Germline-derived CDR1 and CDR2 are SGHDT and YYEEEE. J lost 1 base, V lost 0 bases, and 0 bases had no gene match. This CDR3 has 14 residues. Complete variable domain (other parts from reference TRBV5-6 and TRBJ1-1): DAGVTQSPTHLIKTRGQQVTLRCSPKSGHDTVSWYQQALGQGPQFIFQYYEEEERQRGNFPDRFSGHQFPNYSSELNVNALLLGDSALYLCASSLDRGNTEAFFGQGTRLTVV.